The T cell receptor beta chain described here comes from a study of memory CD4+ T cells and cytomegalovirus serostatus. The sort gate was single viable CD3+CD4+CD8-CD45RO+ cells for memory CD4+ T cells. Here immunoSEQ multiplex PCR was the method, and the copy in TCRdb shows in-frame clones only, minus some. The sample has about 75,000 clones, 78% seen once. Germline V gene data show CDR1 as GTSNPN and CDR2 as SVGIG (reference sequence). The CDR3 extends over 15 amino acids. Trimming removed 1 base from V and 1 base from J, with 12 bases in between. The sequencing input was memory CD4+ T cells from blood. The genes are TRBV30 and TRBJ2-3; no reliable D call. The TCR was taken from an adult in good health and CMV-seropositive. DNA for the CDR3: TGTGCCTGGAGTGACCCCAGACTGCGCACAGATACGCAGTATTTT. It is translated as CAWSDPRLRTDTQYF.